This T cell receptor (beta chain) was found in a study of cytotoxic CD8 clonotypes in ibrutinib-treated CLL (dated by TCRdb to the early 2020s). In the study overall: The cohort had about ten relapsed/refractory and more than 14 treatment-naive patients; approximately 17 were IGHV unmutated. Partial responses were observed in 24 patients and complete responses in 2; after a median follow-up of roughly 62 months, remission was maintained in around 14 patients and progression was observed in roughly 12. The response samples were drawn at a median of 12 months into treatment, with a range of about 6 to 40 months. An average of around 260,000 productive templates and 94,082 productive rearrangements was obtained per sample. Longitudinal samples were obtainable from 26 of the 86 participants in the trial. Cryopreserved peripheral blood mononuclear cells were obtained before treatment, at response, and at either sustained remission or disease progression.

Summary of the overall study and its limitations: Public clonotypes were rare and either shrank or stayed stable during treatment, and the rise in clonality at ibrutinib response reflected expansion of private clonotypes. Clonality rose at ibrutinib response, remained stable during sustained remission, and dropped back toward baseline at progression. At baseline, clonality was higher than in age-matched healthy donors and showed a strong correlation with circulating CD8+ T-cell counts. Sampling times were not matched between patients in sustained remission and patients whose disease was progressing, and lymph node repertoires were not examined.

On a MiSeq, deep resolution sequencing aimed for a depth between 1 in 1 million and 1 in 200,000 T cells, with each clonotype covered 10x on average. TCR beta libraries were generated with the immunoSEQ hsTCRB Kit. The original methods were these. Data were analyzed with ImmunoSEQ Data Assistant and ImmunoSEQ Analyzer, with V, D and J genes assigned per IMGT definitions. Clonality was computed as one minus normalized Shannon entropy of productive rearrangement frequencies, ranging from 0 to 1. Public clonotype analysis was restricted to overrepresented clonotypes comprising at least 0.05% of each patient's repertoire. Repertoires from approximately 12 age-matched healthy donors in immuneACCESS were used as clonality controls. TCRdb holds this immuneACCESS table with in-frame rearrangements only. Some clones are missing; in checked studies, unresolved V genes explain under half, and the rest has no known cause. V and J calls and clone size are those listed in that table; D and trimming were worked out from the DNA. In all, the sample holds fewer than 25,000 clones, and around 75% of those were seen once. The ten largest clones capture approximately 7.3% of the sample.

A word on this clone: Its antigen is not yet known. No much larger clone is present one base from it, and per-base qualities are unavailable.

Roughly 2.2 micrograms of genomic DNA were extracted from cryopreserved PBMCs for TCR beta library preparation. Longitudinal blood samples from CLL patients receiving ibrutinib monotherapy were subjected to high-throughput TCR beta sequencing. The patients were enrolled in a single-center, open-label phase 2 trial of ibrutinib monotherapy. The germline V gene specifies MNHNS as CDR1 and SASEGT as CDR2. V loses 10 bases of germline sequence and J loses 0 bases, and the interval between the two ends is 17 bases. The CDR3, from cysteine to phenylalanine, totals 15 residues. This entry keeps only the CDR3 DNA: 45 bases, framed from base 1.

The sequencing here drew on PBMCs, taken before ibrutinib treatment. The chain was built from TRBV6-1 and TRBJ2-3, with the D gene too uncertain to name. This clonotype was obtained from a human donor with chronic lymphocytic leukemia. For the CDR3, the sequence is CATQPQQLSTDTQYF. The nucleotide sequence is given as TGTGCCACCCAGCCCCAGCAGCTTAGCACAGATACGCAGTATTTT.